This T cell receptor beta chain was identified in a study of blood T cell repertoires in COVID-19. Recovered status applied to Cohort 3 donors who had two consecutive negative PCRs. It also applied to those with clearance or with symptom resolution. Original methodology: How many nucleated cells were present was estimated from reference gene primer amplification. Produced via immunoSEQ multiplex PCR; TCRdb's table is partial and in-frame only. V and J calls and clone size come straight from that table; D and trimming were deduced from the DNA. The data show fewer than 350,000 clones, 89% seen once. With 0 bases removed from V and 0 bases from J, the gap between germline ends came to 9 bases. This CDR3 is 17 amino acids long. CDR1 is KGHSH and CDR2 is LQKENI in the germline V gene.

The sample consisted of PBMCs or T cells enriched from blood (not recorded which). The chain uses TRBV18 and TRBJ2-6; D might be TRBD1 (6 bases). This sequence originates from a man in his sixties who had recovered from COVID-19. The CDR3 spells CASSPPKGDSGANVLTF. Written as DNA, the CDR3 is TGTGCCAGCTCACCACCTAAGGGGGACTCTGGGGCCAACGTCCTGACTTTC. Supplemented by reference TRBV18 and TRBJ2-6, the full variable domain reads NAGVMQNPRHLVRRRGQEARLRCSPMKGHSHVYWYRQLPEEGLKFMVYLQKENIIDESGMPKERFSAEFPKEGPSILRIQQVVRGDSAAYFCASSPPKGDSGANVLTFGAGSRLTVL.